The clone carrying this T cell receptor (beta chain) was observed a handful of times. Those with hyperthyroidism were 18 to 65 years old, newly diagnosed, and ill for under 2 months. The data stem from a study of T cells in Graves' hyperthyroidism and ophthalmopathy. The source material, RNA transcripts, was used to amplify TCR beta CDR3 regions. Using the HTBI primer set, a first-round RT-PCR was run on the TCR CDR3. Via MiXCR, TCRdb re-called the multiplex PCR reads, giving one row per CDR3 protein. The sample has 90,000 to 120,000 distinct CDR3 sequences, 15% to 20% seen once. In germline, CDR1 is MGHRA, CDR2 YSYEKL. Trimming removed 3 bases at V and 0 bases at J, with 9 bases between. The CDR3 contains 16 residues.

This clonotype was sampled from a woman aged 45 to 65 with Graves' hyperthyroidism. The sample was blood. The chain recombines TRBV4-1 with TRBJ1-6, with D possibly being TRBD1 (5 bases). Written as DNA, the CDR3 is TGCGCCAGCAGCCAGGGGCCGAGCTCCTATAATTCACCCCTCCACTTT. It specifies CASSQGPSSYNSPLHF.